A few counts support the clone carrying this TCR beta chain. The antigen remains undetermined. Clones were sequenced by immunoSEQ multiplex PCR, and TCRdb holds only the in-frame ones, with some missing. The sample shows fewer than 65,000 clones, 70% to 80% of them seen only once. Peripheral blood came from all dose cohorts at three timepoints. CDR3 size: 17 residues. Trimming stripped 3 bases from V and 4 bases from J, with 21 bases between. The germline V gene has CDR1 MNHEY and CDR2 SMNVEV (reference sequence). These data belong to a study of OX40 agonist ivuxolimab in advanced cancers. Whole-study context: Dose-escalation patients were diagnosed with hepatocellular carcinoma, melanoma, renal cell cancer or head and neck cancer. Study-wide results and limits: Researchers report that CD8+ T cells had, on average, more expanded clones than CD4+. Determination of antigen specificity was not performed for the expanded peripheral T cells.

The chain employs TRBV27 and TRBJ2-5; a weak D match, TRBD2 (6 bases). The starting material was CD4+ or CD8+ T cells sorted from blood, obtained in a trial of the OX40 agonist ivuxolimab. The TCR originated in an adult with an advanced solid tumor such as melanoma, head and neck, liver or kidney cancer. CDR3 coding DNA: TGTGCCAGCAGTTTGACGCCGGGAGCGACTATTGGAGAGACCCAGTACTTC. It is translated as CASSLTPGATIGETQYF.